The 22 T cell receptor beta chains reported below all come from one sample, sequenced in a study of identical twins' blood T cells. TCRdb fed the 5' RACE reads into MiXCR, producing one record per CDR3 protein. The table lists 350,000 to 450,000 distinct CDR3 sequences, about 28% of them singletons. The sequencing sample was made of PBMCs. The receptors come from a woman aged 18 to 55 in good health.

The CDR3 reads CASSPYQRGSGDTQYF. CDR3 nucleotides: TGTGCCAGCAGCCCATACCAGCGGGGTTCCGGGGATACGCAGTATTTT. This chain links TRBV6-2 or TRBV6-3 with TRBJ2-3; 7 positions match TRBD2. This CDR3 has 16 residues. Losses at the gene ends were 6 bases for V and 6 bases for J; bases not matched to a gene: 15. CDR1 MNHEY and CDR2 SVGEGT come from the germline V gene.

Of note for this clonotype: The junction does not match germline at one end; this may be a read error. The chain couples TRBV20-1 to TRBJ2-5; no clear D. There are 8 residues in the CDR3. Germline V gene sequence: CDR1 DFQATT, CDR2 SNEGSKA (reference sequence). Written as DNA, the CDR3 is TGCAGTGCTAGGGACCTGGGCTTC. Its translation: CSARDLGF.

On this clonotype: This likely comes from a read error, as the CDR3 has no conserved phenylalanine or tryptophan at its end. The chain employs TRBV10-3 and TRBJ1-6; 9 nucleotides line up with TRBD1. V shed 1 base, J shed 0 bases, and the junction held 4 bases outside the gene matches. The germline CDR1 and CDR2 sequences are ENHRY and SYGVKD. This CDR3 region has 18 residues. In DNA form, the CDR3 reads TGTGCCATCAGTGAGTTAGGACAGGGGATCTCCTATAATTCACCCCTCCACTCT. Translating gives CAISELGQGISYNSPLHS.

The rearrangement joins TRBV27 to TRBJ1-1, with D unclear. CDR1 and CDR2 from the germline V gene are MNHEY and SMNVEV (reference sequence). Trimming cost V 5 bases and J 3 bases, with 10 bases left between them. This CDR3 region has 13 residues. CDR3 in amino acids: CASSGYEDTEAFF. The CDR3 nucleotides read TGTGCCAGCAGTGGTTATGAGGACACTGAAGCTTTCTTT.

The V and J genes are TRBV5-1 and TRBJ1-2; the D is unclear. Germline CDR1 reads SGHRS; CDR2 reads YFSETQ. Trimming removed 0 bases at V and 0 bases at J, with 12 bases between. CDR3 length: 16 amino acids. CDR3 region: CASSLDLGPSNYGYTF. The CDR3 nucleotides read TGCGCCAGCAGCTTGGACCTCGGACCCTCTAACTATGGCTACACCTTC.

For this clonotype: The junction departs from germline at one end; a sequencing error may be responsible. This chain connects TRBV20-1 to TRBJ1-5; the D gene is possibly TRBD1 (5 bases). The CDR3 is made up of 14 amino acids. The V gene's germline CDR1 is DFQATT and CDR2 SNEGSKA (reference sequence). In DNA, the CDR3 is TGCAGTGCTAGTAAGGGGCCGATCAATAAGCCCCAGCATTTT. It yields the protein CSASKGPINKPQHF.

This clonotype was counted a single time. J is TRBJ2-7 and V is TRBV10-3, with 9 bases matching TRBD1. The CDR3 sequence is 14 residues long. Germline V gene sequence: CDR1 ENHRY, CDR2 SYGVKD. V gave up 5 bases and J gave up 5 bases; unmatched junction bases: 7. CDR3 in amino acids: CAISTTGGIHEQYF. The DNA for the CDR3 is TGTGCCATCAGTACGACAGGGGGGATCCACGAGCAGTACTTC.

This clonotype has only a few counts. CDR3 nucleotide sequence: TGCAGTGCTTCGTCGTTCACTGAAGCTTTCTTT. It codes for CSASSFTEAFF. The chain couples TRBV20-1 to TRBJ1-1; the D is unclear. Trimming left V 5 bases short and J 4 bases short, with 8 bases between. From germline, CDR1 is DFQATT and CDR2 SNEGSKA (reference sequence). CDR3 length equals 11 residues.

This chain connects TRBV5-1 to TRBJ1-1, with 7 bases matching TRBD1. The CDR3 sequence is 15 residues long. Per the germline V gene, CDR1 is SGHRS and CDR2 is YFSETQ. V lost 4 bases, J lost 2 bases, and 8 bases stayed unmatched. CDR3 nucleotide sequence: TGCGCCAGCAGCGGTACAGGGGTTAAAAACACTGAAGCTTTCTTT. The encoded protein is CASSGTGVKNTEAFF. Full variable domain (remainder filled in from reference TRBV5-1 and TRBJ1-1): KAGVTQTPRYLIKTRGQQVTLSCSPISGHRSVSWYQQTPGQGLQFLFEYFSETQRNKGNFPGRFSGRQFSNSRSEMNVSTLELGDSALYLCASSGTGVKNTEAFFGQGTRLTVV.

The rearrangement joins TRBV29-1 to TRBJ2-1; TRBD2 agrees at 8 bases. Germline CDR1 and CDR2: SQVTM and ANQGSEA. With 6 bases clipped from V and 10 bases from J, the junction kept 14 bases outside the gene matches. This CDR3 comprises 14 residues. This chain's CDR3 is CSVDNWRGTREQFF. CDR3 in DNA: TGCAGCGTCGACAACTGGCGCGGGACTAGGGAGCAGTTCTTC.

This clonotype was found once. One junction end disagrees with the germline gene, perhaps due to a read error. In DNA form, the CDR3 reads TGTGTCAGCAGCCCACGGAATCAGCCCCAGCATTTT. This sequence encodes CVSSPRNQPQHF. This rearrangement joins TRBV6-2 or TRBV6-3 to TRBJ1-5, with D unresolved. Germline-derived CDR1 and CDR2 are MNHEY and SVGEGT. The CDR3 sequence is 12 residues long.

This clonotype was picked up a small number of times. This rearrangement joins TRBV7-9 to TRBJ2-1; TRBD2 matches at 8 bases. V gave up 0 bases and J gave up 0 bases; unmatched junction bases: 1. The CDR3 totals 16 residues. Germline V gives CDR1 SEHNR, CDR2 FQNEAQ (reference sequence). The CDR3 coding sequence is TGTGCCAGCAGCTTAGCACGGGGGGGCTCCTACAATGAGCAGTTCTTC. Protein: CASSLARGGSYNEQFF.

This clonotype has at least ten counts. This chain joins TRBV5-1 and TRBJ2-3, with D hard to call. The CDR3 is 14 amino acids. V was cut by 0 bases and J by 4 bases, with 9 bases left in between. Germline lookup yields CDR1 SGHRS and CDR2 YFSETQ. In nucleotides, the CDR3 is TGCGCCAGCAGCTTGGCCAGCCAGTCAGATACGCAGTATTTT. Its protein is CASSLASQSDTQYF. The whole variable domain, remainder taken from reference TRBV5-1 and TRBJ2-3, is KAGVTQTPRYLIKTRGQQVTLSCSPISGHRSVSWYQQTPGQGLQFLFEYFSETQRNKGNFPGRFSGRQFSNSRSEMNVSTLELGDSALYLCASSLASQSDTQYFGPGTRLTVL.

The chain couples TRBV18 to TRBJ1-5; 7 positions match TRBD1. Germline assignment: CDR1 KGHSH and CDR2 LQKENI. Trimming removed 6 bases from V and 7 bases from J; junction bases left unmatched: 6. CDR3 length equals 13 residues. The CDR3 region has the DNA TGTGCCAGCTCTCTTGACAGGGAACAGCCCCAGCATTTT. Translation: CASSLDREQPQHF.

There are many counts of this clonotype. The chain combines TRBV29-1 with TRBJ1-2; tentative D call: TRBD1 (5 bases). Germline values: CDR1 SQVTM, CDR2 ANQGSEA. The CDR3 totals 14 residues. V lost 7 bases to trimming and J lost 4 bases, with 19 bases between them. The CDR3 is CSATLGRGPYGYTF. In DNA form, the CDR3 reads TGCAGCGCCACTCTCGGAAGGGGCCCCTATGGCTACACCTTC.

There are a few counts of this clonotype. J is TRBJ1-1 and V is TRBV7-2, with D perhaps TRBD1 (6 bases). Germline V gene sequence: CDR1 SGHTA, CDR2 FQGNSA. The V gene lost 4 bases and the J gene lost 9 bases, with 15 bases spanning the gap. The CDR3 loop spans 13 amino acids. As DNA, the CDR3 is TGTGCCAGCAGCTCCAAGACAGGTTCTAAAGCTTTCTTT. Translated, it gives CASSSKTGSKAFF.

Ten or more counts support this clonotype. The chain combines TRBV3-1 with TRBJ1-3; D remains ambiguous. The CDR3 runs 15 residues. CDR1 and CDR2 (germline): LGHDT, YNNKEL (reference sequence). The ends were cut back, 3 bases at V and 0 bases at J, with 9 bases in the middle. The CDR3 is CASSHGRNSGNTIYF. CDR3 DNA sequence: TGTGCCAGCAGCCACGGACGGAACTCTGGAAACACCATATATTTT.

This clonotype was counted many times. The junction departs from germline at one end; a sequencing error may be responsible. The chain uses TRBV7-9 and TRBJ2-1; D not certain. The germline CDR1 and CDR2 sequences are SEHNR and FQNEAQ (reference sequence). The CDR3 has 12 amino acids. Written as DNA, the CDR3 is TGCGCCAGCAGCTTTTCGGGCAATGAGCAGTTCTTC. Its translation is CASSFSGNEQFF.

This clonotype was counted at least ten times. In DNA form, the CDR3 reads TGTGCCAGCAGTTTGGGGGATAACTATGGCTACACCTTC. As protein: CASSLGDNYGYTF. The rearrangement links TRBV12-3 or TRBV12-4 to TRBJ1-2; weak D call: TRBD1 (5 bases). The length of the CDR3 is 13 residues. The V end was cut by 3 bases, the J end by 1 base, with 6 bases between.

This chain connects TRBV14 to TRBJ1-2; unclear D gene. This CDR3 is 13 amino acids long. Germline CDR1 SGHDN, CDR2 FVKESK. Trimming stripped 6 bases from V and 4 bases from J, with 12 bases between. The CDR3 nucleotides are TGTGCCAGCAGTAGTAGGGTTACCTATGGCTACACCTTC. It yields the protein CASSSRVTYGYTF. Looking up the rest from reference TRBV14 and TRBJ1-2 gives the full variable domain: EAGVTQFPSHSVIEKGQTVTLRCDPISGHDNLYWYRRVMGKEIKFLLHFVKESKQDESGMPNNRFLAERTGGTYSTLKVQPAELEDSGVYFCASSSRVTYGYTFGSGTRLTVV.

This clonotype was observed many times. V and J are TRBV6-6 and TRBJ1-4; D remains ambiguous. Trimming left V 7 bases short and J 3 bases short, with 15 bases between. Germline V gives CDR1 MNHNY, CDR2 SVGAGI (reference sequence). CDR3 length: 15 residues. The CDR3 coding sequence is TGTGCCAGCACTAAACCCTGGGAGGCTAATGAAAAACTGTTTTTT. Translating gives CASTKPWEANEKLFF.

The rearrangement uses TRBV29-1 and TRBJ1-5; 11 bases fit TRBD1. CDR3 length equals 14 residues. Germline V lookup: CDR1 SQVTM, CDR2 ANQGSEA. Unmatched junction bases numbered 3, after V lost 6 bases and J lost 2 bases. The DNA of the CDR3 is TGCAGCGTCCGGACAGGGGGCGGCAATCAGCCCCAGCATTTT. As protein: CSVRTGGGNQPQHF.